These 30 T cell receptor beta chains came from one sample sequenced in a study of blood T cell repertoires in COVID-19. TCRdb's copy holds only in-frame clones and misses some; the assay was immunoSEQ multiplex PCR. The sample has about 180,000 clones; around 90% are singletons. Source material: PBMCs or T cells enriched from blood (not recorded which). The receptors stem from a woman between 18 and 30 years old who had recovered from COVID-19.

The chain is built from TRBV15 and TRBJ1-6, with TRBD1 as a possible D gene (6 bases). Per germline, CDR1 LNHNV and CDR2 YYDKDF (reference sequence). CDR3 length: 14 amino acids. Deletions cut 2 bases from V and 6 bases from J, with 8 bases between. CDR3 residues: CATSRKQGNSPLHF. The CDR3 DNA follows: TGTGCCACCAGCAGAAAACAGGGTAATTCACCCCTCCACTTT.

This clone showed up many times. V gene TRBV6-2 or TRBV6-3 combines with J gene TRBJ2-3, with D possibly matching TRBD2 (5 bases). The CDR3 consists of 15 residues. CDR1 is MNHEY, CDR2 SVGEGT, per germline. Trimming removed 2 bases at V and 6 bases at J, with 15 bases between. The DNA of the CDR3 is TGTGCCAGCAGTTACGGGCAAGCGGAGACGGATACGCAGTATTTT. It yields the protein CASSYGQAETDTQYF.

The J gene is TRBJ1-5, the V gene TRBV6-5; TRBD1 agrees at 7 bases. The J segment lost 4 bases and the V segment lost 6 bases, leaving 6 bases of the junction unmatched. Germline V gives CDR1 MNHEY, CDR2 SVGAGI. CDR3 size: 14 residues. The CDR3, as DNA: TGTGCCAGCAGCCCGGGACAGCCAAATCAGCCCCAGCATTTT. This translates into CASSPGQPNQPQHF.

This chain uses TRBV5-1 with TRBJ2-3, with a possible D match to TRBD2 (5 bases). CDR1 SGHRS and CDR2 YFSETQ come from the germline V gene. This CDR3 contains 13 residues. Between the trimmed V and J ends, which lost 1 base and 8 bases, there was a span of 11 bases. CDR3 nucleotide sequence: TGCGCCAGCAGCTTGCCACTAGACGGTACGCAGTATTTT. It translates to CASSLPLDGTQYF.

The V call is TRBV24-1, the J call TRBJ1-5; D gene uncertain. The CDR3 sequence is 12 residues long. V lost 3 bases and J lost 5, with 4 bases in between. The germline V gene encodes CDR1 KGHDR and CDR2 SFDVKD. CDR3 amino acids: CATSDQYQPQHF. The CDR3, as DNA: TGTGCCACCAGTGATCAGTATCAGCCCCAGCATTTT.

The chain links TRBV3-1 (or the pseudogene TRBV3-2) to TRBJ1-4; possibly TRBD1 for D (6 bases). Trimming pared 6 bases from V and 7 bases from J, leaving 12 bases between. Germline loops: CDR1 LGHDT, CDR2 YNNKEL (reference sequence). The CDR3 contains 13 residues. As DNA, the CDR3 is TGTGCCAGCAGTCTAGCGGGGGCTGAAAAACTGTTTTTT. Residues: CASSLAGAEKLFF.

The rearrangement links TRBV5-1 to TRBJ2-1, with TRBD1 matching over 7 bases. The CDR3 sequence is 15 residues long. Trimming cost V 0 bases and J 5 bases; bases outside gene matches: 5. Germline CDR1 and CDR2: SGHRS and YFSETQ. This chain's CDR3 is CASSLVRQGHNEQFF. CDR3 in DNA: TGCGCCAGCAGCTTGGTGCGACAGGGTCACAATGAGCAGTTCTTC.

The chain couples TRBV7-9 to TRBJ2-5; D is perhaps TRBD1 (7 bases). The CDR3 consists of 15 residues. Trimming cost V 5 bases and J 4 bases, with 17 bases left between them. Germline V gene lookup returns CDR1 SEHNR and CDR2 FQNEAQ (reference sequence). Written as DNA, the CDR3 is TGTGCCAGCAGCCCCCAGGGGGACTCCCGAGAGACCCAGTACTTC. Protein sequence: CASSPQGDSRETQYF.

V usage is TRBV5-6 and J usage is TRBJ1-4; weak D call: TRBD1 (5 bases). The V gene lost 7 bases and the J gene lost 5 bases, with 12 bases spanning the gap. CDR1 SGHDT and CDR2 YYEEEE come from the germline V gene. The CDR3 runs 13 residues. The CDR3 reads CASRGTGNEKLFF. The CDR3 coding sequence is TGTGCCAGCCGCGGGACGGGCAATGAAAAACTGTTTTTT.

This clone was recorded a few times. The chain employs TRBV5-1 and TRBJ2-7, with 13 bases fitting TRBD2. V lost 0 bases to trimming and J lost 5 bases; unmatched junction nucleotides: 5. CDR1 and CDR2 (germline): SGHRS, YFSETQ. The CDR3 loop spans 16 amino acids. CDR3 in amino acids: CASSLGGLAGVDEQYF. CDR3 nucleotides: TGCGCCAGCAGCTTGGGCGGACTAGCGGGAGTCGACGAGCAGTACTTC. Complete variable domain (other parts from reference TRBV5-1 and TRBJ2-7): KAGVTQTPRYLIKTRGQQVTLSCSPISGHRSVSWYQQTPGQGLQFLFEYFSETQRNKGNFPGRFSGRQFSNSRSEMNVSTLELGDSALYLCASSLGGLAGVDEQYFGPGTRLTVT.

The chain couples TRBV28 to TRBJ1-3; D unresolved. Trimming took off 5 bases at V and 4 bases at J, with 15 bases between the two ends. CDR1 and CDR2 from the germline V gene are MDHEN and SYDVKM. CDR3 length: 15 residues. The DNA of the CDR3 is TGTGCCAGCAGTCCGCCTGGGCAGTTCGGAAACACCATATATTTT. It yields the protein CASSPPGQFGNTIYF.

CDR3: CASSGQGDNEQFF. DNA for the CDR3: TGTGCCAGTAGCGGACAGGGCGACAATGAGCAGTTCTTC. This chain joins TRBV19 and TRBJ2-1, with 8 positions matching TRBD1. The germline CDR1 and CDR2 sequences are LNHDA and SQIVND (reference sequence). The CDR3 runs to 13 residues. V dropped 6 bases and J dropped 5; count of bases not matched to a gene: 3.

J is TRBJ2-7 and V is TRBV19, with TRBD1 matching over 7 bases. V gave up 3 bases and J gave up 1 base; unmatched junction bases: 12. The germline CDR1 and CDR2 sequences are LNHDA and SQIVND (reference sequence). The CDR3 has 17 amino acids. CDR3 in amino acids: CASSISGWTGGSYEQYF. CDR3 DNA: TGTGCCAGTAGTATCTCTGGATGGACAGGTGGGTCCTACGAGCAGTACTTC.

This chain links TRBV3-1 (or the pseudogene TRBV3-2) with TRBJ2-7, with TRBD2 as a possible D gene (6 bases). This CDR3 is 12 amino acids long. The V end lost 5 bases, the J end lost 9 bases, and 14 bases lay between the germline ends. The germline V gene has CDR1 LGHDT and CDR2 YNNKEL (reference sequence). The CDR3 protein is CASSATLGGQYF. In DNA form, the CDR3 reads TGTGCCAGCAGCGCCACCCTCGGGGGGCAGTACTTC.

Details on this clone: Given a much more abundant clone one base away, this may be a read error. The sample carries other DNA sequences with the same CDR3. This chain joins TRBV19 and TRBJ2-5, with D possibly being TRBD1 (5 bases). This CDR3 is built from 13 residues. Germline CDR1 LNHDA, CDR2 SQIVND (reference sequence). V was pared by 1 base and J by 3 bases, with 6 bases between. CDR3 sequence (DNA): TGTGCCAGTAGTATAGGCAGGGAAGAGACCCAGTACTTC. It is translated as CASSIGREETQYF.

The chain links TRBV19 to TRBJ1-5; D ambiguous. The germline V gene encodes CDR1 LNHDA and CDR2 SQIVND (reference sequence). This CDR3 comprises 12 residues. Trimming removed 8 bases at V and 3 bases at J, with 8 bases between. The CDR3 DNA sequence: TGTGCCAGTCGGGGTTCCAATCAGCCCCAGCATTTT. Its translation: CASRGSNQPQHF.

The gene calls are TRBV9 and TRBJ1-2; the match to TRBD1 covers 8 bases. J was trimmed by 4 bases and V by 0 bases; bases with no gene match: 2. The CDR3 has 14 amino acids. Germline V gene data show CDR1 as SGDLS and CDR2 as YYNGEE. CDR3 in amino acids: CASSVGQGPYGYTF. The CDR3 DNA is TGTGCCAGCAGCGTAGGACAGGGGCCCTATGGCTACACCTTC.

The chain is built from TRBV5-1 and TRBJ2-7; the D is unclear. V lost 4 bases, J lost 2 bases, and 16 bases lay in between. Germline assignment: CDR1 SGHRS and CDR2 YFSETQ. The CDR3 covers 15 residues. The CDR3 protein is CASSLSSNLAYEQYF. CDR3 DNA: TGCGCCAGCAGCCTCAGCTCGAATCTAGCCTACGAGCAGTACTTC.

The chain joins TRBV29-1 to TRBJ2-7, with D hard to call. Trimming removed 0 bases from V and 0 bases from J, with 12 bases in between. The CDR3 runs 15 residues. From germline, CDR1 is SQVTM and CDR2 ANQGSEA. The CDR3 DNA reads as TGCAGCGTTGAAGATCCACGGTCCTCCTCCTACGAGCAGTACTTC. Translation: CSVEDPRSSSYEQYF.

This sequence joins TRBV7-2 and TRBJ2-3; D unresolved. Per germline, CDR1 SGHTA and CDR2 FQGNSA. V lost 1 base and J 4 bases, leaving 3 bases between the germline ends. The CDR3 has 12 amino acids. The CDR3 is CASSLDSDTQYF. CDR3 in DNA: TGTGCCAGCAGCTTAGACTCAGATACGCAGTATTTT.

This rearrangement joins TRBV10-3 to TRBJ2-2, with TRBD2 matching 8 bases. The CDR3 is 14 residues long. The germline V gene encodes CDR1 ENHRY and CDR2 SYGVKD. Germline trimming cut 6 bases from V and 7 bases from J; bases unmatched to any gene: 7. For the CDR3, the DNA is TGTGCCATCAGGGGAGAACGGGAGGGCGGGGAGCTGTTTTTT. Translating it yields CAIRGEREGGELFF.

The chain links TRBV28 to TRBJ1-1; D not resolved. This CDR3 is 13 amino acids long. CDR1 is MDHEN and CDR2 is SYDVKM in the germline V gene. With 7 bases removed from V and 3 bases from J, the gap between germline ends came to 12 bases. This CDR3 is CASTPGRYTEAFF. The CDR3 DNA is TGTGCCAGCACCCCGGGAAGGTACACTGAAGCTTTCTTT.

The chain employs TRBV28 and TRBJ2-7; the match to TRBD2 covers 7 bases. The V gene's germline CDR1 is MDHEN and CDR2 SYDVKM. After removal of 10 bases from V and 4 bases from J, the junction contained 10 bases not matched to a gene. This CDR3 has 13 residues. The CDR3 reads CATQGGGRYEQYF. The CDR3 nucleotides are TGTGCCACCCAGGGCGGGGGTAGATACGAGCAGTACTTC.

Here the CDR3 reads CASSQGTGPGLNEQFF. The CDR3 nucleotides are TGTGCCAGCAGCCAGGGGACAGGGCCGGGTCTCAATGAGCAGTTCTTC. The chain couples TRBV3-1 (or the pseudogene TRBV3-2) to TRBJ2-1; 9 positions match TRBD1. In germline, CDR1 is LGHDT, CDR2 YNNKEL (reference sequence). V lost 3 bases, J lost 6 bases, and 9 bases stayed unmatched. The CDR3 runs to 16 residues.

As for this clone: At the DNA level, this CDR3 is encoded by other sequences in the same sample as well. V gene TRBV4-3 combines with J gene TRBJ2-3; possibly TRBD2 for D (6 bases). Germline values: CDR1 LGHNA, CDR2 YSLEER. There are 13 residues in the CDR3. V lost 0 bases to trimming and J lost 6 bases, with 7 bases between them. The CDR3 sequence: CASSQDRGDTQYF. For the CDR3, the DNA is TGCGCCAGCAGCCAAGATCGGGGGGATACGCAGTATTTT.

The rearrangement joins TRBV2 to TRBJ1-1; 9 bases are a match to TRBD1. The junction had 8 bases not matched to a gene; V was cut back by 6 bases and J by 3 bases. Germline-derived CDR1 and CDR2 are SNHLY and FYNNEI. The length of the CDR3 is 15 residues. CDR3 sequence: CASREQGAGDTEAFF. CDR3 sequence (DNA): TGTGCCAGCAGAGAACAGGGGGCGGGTGACACTGAAGCTTTCTTT.

This clone was seen a few times. The chain links TRBV29-1 to TRBJ2-1; D is uncertain. The CDR3 is made up of 14 amino acids. V gave up 5 bases and J gave up 0 bases, with 11 bases separating them. Germline V lookup: CDR1 SQVTM, CDR2 ANQGSEA. The DNA for the CDR3 is TGCAGCGTTCGGCAGGTAGGCTCCTACAATGAGCAGTTCTTC. Its translation: CSVRQVGSYNEQFF.

The V gene is TRBV5-4, the J gene TRBJ1-2; 12 positions agree with TRBD1. The V gene end was trimmed by 4 bases and the J gene end by 7 bases; junction bases not matched to a gene: 11. CDR1 and CDR2 (germline): SGHNT, YYREEE (reference sequence). The CDR3 extends over 16 amino acids. The CDR3 nucleotides read TGTGCCAGCAGCCTTACCGGGACAGGGGGCGCGGGTGGCTACACCTTC. Protein product: CASSLTGTGGAGGYTF.

The chain uses TRBV28 and TRBJ2-7, with TRBD1 matching 8 bases. Trimming took 8 bases from V and 5 from J; bases not matched to a gene: 8. Germline CDR1 is MDHEN and CDR2 is SYDVKM. This CDR3 is built from 13 residues. CDR3 sequence: CASRGQGRNEQYF. CDR3 nucleotide sequence: TGTGCCAGCCGCGGACAGGGTCGGAACGAGCAGTACTTC.

The rearrangement links TRBV28 to TRBJ1-2; 10 nucleotides line up with TRBD1. The CDR3 has 15 amino acids. V lost 3 bases and J lost 8; bases outside the gene matches: 9. CDR1 MDHEN and CDR2 SYDVKM come from the germline V gene. CDR3: CASSFLTGQGLGYTF. Written as DNA, the CDR3 is TGTGCCAGCAGTTTCCTAACGGGACAGGGGCTCGGCTACACCTTC.